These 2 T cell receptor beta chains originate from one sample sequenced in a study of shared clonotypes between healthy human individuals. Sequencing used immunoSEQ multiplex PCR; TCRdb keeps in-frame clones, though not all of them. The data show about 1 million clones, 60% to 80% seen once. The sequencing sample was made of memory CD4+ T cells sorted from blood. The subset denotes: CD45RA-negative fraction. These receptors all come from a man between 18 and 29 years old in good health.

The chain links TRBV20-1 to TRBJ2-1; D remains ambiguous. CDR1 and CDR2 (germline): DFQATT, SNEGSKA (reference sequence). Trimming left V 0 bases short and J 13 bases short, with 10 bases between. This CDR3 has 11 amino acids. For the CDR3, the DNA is TGCAGTGCTAGAGATTCCGAAACCCAGTTCTTC. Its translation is CSARDSETQFF.

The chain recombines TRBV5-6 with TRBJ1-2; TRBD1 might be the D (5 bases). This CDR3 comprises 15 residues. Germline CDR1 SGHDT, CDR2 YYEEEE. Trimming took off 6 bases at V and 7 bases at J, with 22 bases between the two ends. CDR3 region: CASTLRGTAERGYTF. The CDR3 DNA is TGTGCCAGCACCCTCCGGGGGACGGCGGAGCGTGGCTACACCTTC.